A selection of T cell receptor beta chains follows, all from one sample in a study of cytomegalovirus exposure and HLA in healthy donors. Produced via immunoSEQ multiplex PCR; TCRdb's table is partial and in-frame only. The sample lists roughly 120,000 clones, over 60% occurring once. Specimen: PBMCs. All receptors come from a woman aged 40 to 50 in good health and CMV-seropositive. The CDR3 runs from the conserved cysteine through the conserved F or W. Fields, in order: clone size, J gene, V gene, CDR3 length, D gene, CDR3 DNA, CDR3 protein. D genes are given only for firm matches. The size field is filled for only some rows; it gives once, few, many or a size class.

clone_size: -
j_call: TRBJ1-1
v_call: TRBV6-5
cdr3_length: 13
d_call: -
cdr3_nt: TGTGCCAGCAGCCCTGCCGGGAACACTGAAGCTTTCTTT
cdr3_aa: CASSPAGNTEAFF

clone_size: -
j_call: TRBJ1-6
v_call: TRBV10-3
cdr3_length: 13
d_call: -
cdr3_nt: TGTGCCACCCGGGACTTAGTTAATTCACCCCTCCACTTT
cdr3_aa: CATRDLVNSPLHF

clone_size: -
j_call: TRBJ2-2
v_call: TRBV10-2
cdr3_length: 14
d_call: TRBD1
cdr3_nt: TGCGCCAGCAGGGCCCAGGGGGCCGTCGGGGAGCTGTTTTTT
cdr3_aa: CASRAQGAVGELFF

clone_size: -
j_call: TRBJ2-1
v_call: TRBV4-1
cdr3_length: 14
d_call: -
cdr3_nt: TGCGCCAGCAGCCTCAGGCTAGCGAGGAATGAGCAGTTCTTC
cdr3_aa: CASSLRLARNEQFF

clone_size: once
j_call: TRBJ2-1
v_call: TRBV6-5
cdr3_length: 13
d_call: TRBD2
cdr3_nt: TGTGCCAGCAGTTCCTCTCCGACTAGCGGGGGGATCTTC
cdr3_aa: CASSSSPTSGGIF

clone_size: -
j_call: TRBJ2-7
v_call: TRBV28
cdr3_length: 16
d_call: TRBD1
cdr3_nt: TGTGCCAGCAGTTTGGGGGGGACAGGGGGCCTCTACGAGCAGTACTTC
cdr3_aa: CASSLGGTGGLYEQYF

clone_size: few
j_call: TRBJ2-2
v_call: TRBV14
cdr3_length: 14
d_call: -
cdr3_nt: TGTGCCAGCGGCCTAGATGTCGGCACCGGGGAGCTGTTTTTT
cdr3_aa: CASGLDVGTGELFF

clone_size: -
j_call: TRBJ2-5
v_call: TRBV5-1
cdr3_length: 13
d_call: -
cdr3_nt: TGCGCCAGCAGCTTGTGGCCACAAGAGACCCAGTACTTC
cdr3_aa: CASSLWPQETQYF

clone_size: few
j_call: TRBJ1-1
v_call: TRBV4-1
cdr3_length: 15
d_call: -
cdr3_nt: TGCGCCAGCAGCCAAACTCCGGGGGTAACCACTGAAGCTTTCTTT
cdr3_aa: CASSQTPGVTTEAFF

clone_size: -
j_call: TRBJ2-7
v_call: TRBV5-1
cdr3_length: 14
d_call: -
cdr3_nt: TGCGCCAGCAGCTTACAGGGTCCATCCTACGAGCAGTACTTC
cdr3_aa: CASSLQGPSYEQYF

clone_size: once
j_call: TRBJ1-2
v_call: TRBV18
cdr3_length: 13
d_call: TRBD1
cdr3_nt: TGTGCCAGCTCACCGGACAGGAACTATGGCTACACCTTC
cdr3_aa: CASSPDRNYGYTF

clone_size: -
j_call: TRBJ2-7
v_call: TRBV6-1
cdr3_length: 12
d_call: -
cdr3_nt: TGTGCCAGCAGTGAAATTGGGACTTGGCAGTACTTC
cdr3_aa: CASSEIGTWQYF

clone_size: -
j_call: TRBJ2-1
v_call: TRBV27
cdr3_length: 15
d_call: TRBD1
cdr3_nt: TGTGCCAGCAGACCCTCCGTGGGACAGGGAACGGAGCAGTTCTTC
cdr3_aa: CASRPSVGQGTEQFF

clone_size: -
j_call: TRBJ1-6
v_call: TRBV5-1
cdr3_length: 16
d_call: TRBD1
cdr3_nt: TGCGCCAGCAGCTTGGGGACAGGGGGCGGTAATTCACCCCTCCACTTT
cdr3_aa: CASSLGTGGGNSPLHF

clone_size: -
j_call: TRBJ2-3
v_call: TRBV13
cdr3_length: 15
d_call: -
cdr3_nt: TGTGCCAGCAGCTTAGGCGCGGCTTCCACAGATACGCAGTATTTT
cdr3_aa: CASSLGAASTDTQYF

clone_size: -
j_call: TRBJ2-5
v_call: TRBV6-6
cdr3_length: 14
d_call: -
cdr3_nt: TGTGCCAGCAGTTTGACAGGTGGGCAAGAGACCCAGTACTTC
cdr3_aa: CASSLTGGQETQYF

clone_size: -
j_call: TRBJ2-1
v_call: TRBV9
cdr3_length: 17
d_call: -
cdr3_nt: TGTGCCAGCAGCGCCGGCCGGGACATGCCATCCTACAATGAGCAGTTCTTC
cdr3_aa: CASSAGRDMPSYNEQFF

clone_size: -
j_call: TRBJ2-7
v_call: TRBV11-2
cdr3_length: 16
d_call: -
cdr3_nt: TGTGCCAGCAGCCGCCGCTCCAGAACCGCCGCCTACGAGCAGTACTTC
cdr3_aa: CASSRRSRTAAYEQYF

clone_size: few
j_call: TRBJ2-7
v_call: TRBV9
cdr3_length: 15
d_call: TRBD1
cdr3_nt: TGTGCCAGCAGCGTAGGTGACAGGGGAGCGTACGAGCAGTACTTC
cdr3_aa: CASSVGDRGAYEQYF

clone_size: -
j_call: TRBJ1-3
v_call: TRBV9
cdr3_length: 17
d_call: -
cdr3_nt: TGTGCCAGCAGCGTAGAAAGGGACTCATGGGCTGGAAACACCATATATTTT
cdr3_aa: CASSVERDSWAGNTIYF

clone_size: -
j_call: TRBJ1-6
v_call: TRBV28
cdr3_length: 12
d_call: TRBD1
cdr3_nt: TGTGCCAGCAACTTCAGGGGGTCACCCCTCCACTTT
cdr3_aa: CASNFRGSPLHF

clone_size: once
j_call: TRBJ2-7
v_call: TRBV7-9
cdr3_length: 11
d_call: TRBD1
cdr3_nt: TGTGCCAGCAGCCCAGGGGGAGAGCAGTACTTC
cdr3_aa: CASSPGGEQYF

clone_size: -
j_call: TRBJ2-1
v_call: TRBV7-3
cdr3_length: 16
d_call: TRBD2
cdr3_nt: TGTGCCAGCAGCTTAAGAGCGGGGGCTACCTACAATGAGCAGTTCTTC
cdr3_aa: CASSLRAGATYNEQFF

clone_size: -
j_call: TRBJ1-1
v_call: TRBV18
cdr3_length: 17
d_call: TRBD1
cdr3_nt: TGTGCCAGCTCACCATATGTTATAACAGGGGGCCGCACTGAAGCTTTCTTT
cdr3_aa: CASSPYVITGGRTEAFF

clone_size: once
j_call: TRBJ1-5
v_call: TRBV7-9
cdr3_length: 18
d_call: -
cdr3_nt: TGTGCCAGCAGCCACCCCAACGGGACTGGGGTCAGCAATCAGCCCCAGCATTTT
cdr3_aa: CASSHPNGTGVSNQPQHF

clone_size: -
j_call: TRBJ1-2
v_call: TRBV19
cdr3_length: 15
d_call: -
cdr3_nt: TGTGCCAGTAGTATAGATACAGGTGCTAACTATGGCTACACCTTC
cdr3_aa: CASSIDTGANYGYTF

clone_size: -
j_call: TRBJ2-2
v_call: TRBV6-5
cdr3_length: 14
d_call: -
cdr3_nt: TGTGCCAGCGGGCTGGGGGGAAGCACCGGGGAGCTGTTTTTT
cdr3_aa: CASGLGGSTGELFF